This T cell receptor (beta chain) derives from a study of T cell repertoires in ileal Crohn's disease. On the study more broadly: Patients had a median 7.9-year disease duration, and less than 40% were active smokers.

Stated time point: neoterminal ileum biopsy at postoperative endoscopy, about 6 months after surgery. Clones were sequenced by immunoSEQ multiplex PCR, and TCRdb holds only the in-frame ones, with some missing. The table includes some 4,000 clones, about three quarters detected once. This CDR3 contains 13 residues. Between the trimmed V and J ends, which lost 4 bases and 4 bases, there was a span of 10 bases. Germline V gives CDR1 MNHEY, CDR2 SMNVEV (reference sequence). In this sample, this clone turned up a few times. The sample comprised ileal tissue. The V and J genes are TRBV27 and TRBJ1-1; TRBD1 might be the D (6 bases). This TCR derives from an adult with Crohn's disease. The CDR3, as DNA: TGTGCCAGCAGTTCCGGGGGGCTCACTGAAGCTTTCTTT. This encodes CASSSGGLTEAFF.